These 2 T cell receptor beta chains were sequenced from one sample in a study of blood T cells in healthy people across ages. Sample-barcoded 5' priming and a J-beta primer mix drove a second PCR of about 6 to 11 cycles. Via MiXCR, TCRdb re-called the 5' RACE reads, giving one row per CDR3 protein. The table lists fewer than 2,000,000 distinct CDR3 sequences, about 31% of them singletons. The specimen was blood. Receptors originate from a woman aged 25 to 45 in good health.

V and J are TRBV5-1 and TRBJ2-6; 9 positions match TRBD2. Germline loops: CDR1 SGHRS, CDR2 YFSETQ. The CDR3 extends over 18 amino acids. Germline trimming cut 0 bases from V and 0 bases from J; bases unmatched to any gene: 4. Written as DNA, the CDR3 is TGCGCCAGCAGCTTGGTCCTAGCGGGGCGCTCTGGGGCCAACGTCCTGACTTTC. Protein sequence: CASSLVLAGRSGANVLTF.

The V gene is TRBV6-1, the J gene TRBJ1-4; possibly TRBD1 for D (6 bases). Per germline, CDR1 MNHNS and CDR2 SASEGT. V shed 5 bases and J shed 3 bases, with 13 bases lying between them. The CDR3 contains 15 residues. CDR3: CASSPWGAANEKLFF. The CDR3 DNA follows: TGTGCCAGCAGTCCGTGGGGGGCAGCTAATGAAAAACTGTTTTTT.